The 31 T cell receptor beta chains below come from one sample, sequenced in a study of molecular identifiers for immune sequencing clone quantification. TCRdb processed the PCR reads anew with MiXCR; each CDR3 protein has one entry. The sample records around 460,000 distinct CDR3 sequences, 25% being singletons. The specimen was naive CD8+ T cells from blood, with Jurkat cell RNA spiked in. Subset meaning: FACS-sorted CD8+CD4-CCR7+CD45RA+ naive T cells. These receptors all stem from a human donor in good health. Some libraries in this study had Jurkat cell RNA spiked in.

This chain joins TRBV6-5 and TRBJ2-7; D might be TRBD1 (5 bases). The CDR3 spans 13 residues. V was shortened by 0 bases and J by 6 bases, with 9 bases between the two germline ends. CDR1 and CDR2 (germline): MNHEY, SVGAGI. CDR3 in amino acids: CASSYSLQAEQYF. CDR3 in DNA: TGTGCCAGCAGTTACTCTCTACAGGCCGAGCAGTACTTC.

In its sample, this clonotype was seen many times. J is TRBJ2-3 and V is TRBV10-2; D not certain. Germline loops: CDR1 WSHSY, CDR2 SAAADI. The germline V and J ends were trimmed by 0 bases and 0 bases, with 10 bases remaining between them. The CDR3 runs 16 residues. CDR3 sequence (DNA): TGCGCCAGCAGTGAGTCGTTTGACCCTAGCACAGATACGCAGTATTTT. Its translation: CASSESFDPSTDTQYF.

This clonotype was seen just once. The chain recombines TRBV7-9 with TRBJ2-1; 9 bases are shared with TRBD1. Losses at the gene ends were 0 bases for V and 7 bases for J; bases not matched to a gene: 7. This CDR3 has 16 residues. CDR1 SEHNR and CDR2 FQNEAQ come from the germline V gene (reference sequence). CDR3 amino acids: CASSLAFGTGQNEQFF. CDR3 DNA: TGTGCCAGCAGCTTAGCGTTCGGGACAGGGCAGAATGAGCAGTTCTTC.

As regards this clonotype: A single base separates this from a much larger clone, so it may be a read error. The chain is built from TRBV5-3 and TRBJ2-7; 12 positions match TRBD2. TRBV5-3 is an ORF, with its function uncertain. V shed 10 bases and J 3 bases; nucleotides not matched to a gene: 11. The CDR3 sequence is 15 residues long. DNA for the CDR3: TGTGCCGGCAGCATCGGGACTAGCGGGCGCTACGAGCAGTACTTC. As protein: CAGSIGTSGRYEQYF.

This clonotype was seen many times. V is TRBV12-3 or TRBV12-4 and J is TRBJ1-2; 10 positions agree with TRBD1. CDR3 length: 15 residues. The ends lost 6 bases at V and 8 bases at J; junction bases unmatched: 12. The CDR3 region has the DNA TGTGCCAGCAGATCCCCGGGACAGGGGTCCCTGGGCTACACCTTC. Amino acid sequence: CASRSPGQGSLGYTF.

With respect to this clonotype: A much larger clone lies a single base off, so this may be a read error. The chain uses TRBV29-1 and TRBJ1-2; D perhaps matches TRBD1 (6 bases). CDR1 and CDR2 from the germline V gene are SQVTM and ANQGSEA. The CDR3 spans 14 residues. CDR3 region: CSAIQMGAIYGYPF. In DNA, the CDR3 is TGCAGCGCGATCCAAATGGGGGCGATCTATGGCTACCCCTTC.

This clonotype was seen a few times. This chain links TRBV6-2 or TRBV6-3 with TRBJ1-1; TRBD1 aligns across 10 bases. This CDR3 is 17 amino acids long. Germline V lookup: CDR1 MNHEY, CDR2 SVGEGT. V lost 5 bases, J lost 4 bases, and 13 bases stayed unmatched. The CDR3 protein is CASSNPAGDRGATEAFF. The CDR3 nucleotides are TGTGCCAGCAGTAATCCGGCCGGGGACAGGGGTGCCACTGAAGCTTTCTTT.

Notes on this clonotype: A much larger clone differs from this one at a single base, so this may be a read error. This chain links TRBV4-3 with TRBJ1-4, with 7 bases matching TRBD1. The CDR3 is made up of 16 amino acids. The V gene's germline CDR1 is LGHNA and CDR2 YSLEER. Here the CDR3 reads CAGSQDWQGANEKLFF. The CDR3 coding sequence is TGCGCCGGCAGCCAAGACTGGCAGGGGGCTAATGAAAAACTGTTTTTT.

This clonotype was observed a few times. The V call is TRBV5-1, the J call TRBJ2-4, with 13 bases lining up with TRBD2. The CDR3 loop spans 18 amino acids. Germline-derived CDR1 and CDR2 are SGHRS and YFSETQ. With V trimmed by 4 bases and J by 0 bases, 7 bases remained unmatched. The CDR3 region has the DNA TGCGCCAGCAGCAAGACTAGCGGGGGGCCTTTAGCCAAAAACATTCAGTACTTC. It yields the protein CASSKTSGGPLAKNIQYF.

The chain employs TRBV20-1 and TRBJ1-5; a possible D gene is TRBD1 (5 bases). This CDR3 contains 14 residues. CDR1 and CDR2 (germline): DFQATT, SNEGSKA (reference sequence). The V and J ends lost 3 bases and 6 bases respectively, with 15 bases between them. Here the CDR3 DNA reads TGCAGTGCTAGCCCGCCGGGGCCAATTCAGCCCCAGCATTTT. This encodes CSASPPGPIQPQHF.

The chain couples TRBV7-9 to TRBJ1-2; TRBD1 matches at 10 bases. CDR3 length equals 15 residues. Germline loops: CDR1 SEHNR, CDR2 FQNEAQ (reference sequence). Trimming took 8 bases from V and 4 from J; bases not matched to a gene: 10. In DNA form, the CDR3 reads TGTGCCAGCCGAAAGGGGACAGGGGCTGGCTATGGCTACACCTTC. Translating gives CASRKGTGAGYGYTF.

Of note for this clonotype: This clone may be a read error of a much larger clone one base away. The genes are TRBV11-2 and TRBJ2-5, with D hard to call. The CDR3 totals 12 residues. Germline lookup yields CDR1 SGHAT and CDR2 FQNNGV. V dropped 11 bases and J dropped 7 bases, with 17 bases sitting between them. The CDR3 spells CADSSLEATQYF. DNA for the CDR3: TGTGCCGACTCTAGTTTGGAAGCGACCCAGTACTTC.

The V call is TRBV19, the J call TRBJ2-2, with 8 bases that match TRBD1. Germline lookup yields CDR1 LNHDA and CDR2 SQIVND (reference sequence). J lost 8 bases, V lost 3 bases, and 8 bases had no gene match. This CDR3 region has 15 residues. The CDR3 here is CASSIGDRGIGELFF. The CDR3 DNA sequence: TGTGCCAGTAGTATTGGTGACAGGGGCATAGGGGAGCTGTTTTTT.

In this sample, this clonotype turned up a few times. This chain links TRBV19 with TRBJ2-2; TRBD1 might be the D (6 bases). CDR3 length: 16 residues. Germline assignment: CDR1 LNHDA and CDR2 SQIVND (reference sequence). Trimming pared 7 bases from V and 3 bases from J, leaving 18 bases between. The CDR3 DNA is TGTGCCAGTATCGGTTCGCCAGGGGCGTACACCGGGGAGCTGTTTTTT. As protein: CASIGSPGAYTGELFF.

The rearrangement links TRBV12-3 or TRBV12-4 to TRBJ2-1; D possibly corresponds to TRBD2 (6 bases). The CDR3 runs 15 residues. Deletions cut 5 bases from V and 6 bases from J, with 17 bases between. Here the CDR3 DNA reads TGTGCCAGCAGTGTGCTAGCGATAGGGGCCAATGAGCAGTTCTTC. It encodes CASSVLAIGANEQFF.

As concerns this clonotype: A much larger clonotype is one base distant, so this may be a read error. V gene TRBV6-2 or TRBV6-3 combines with J gene TRBJ2-7; the match to TRBD2 covers 7 bases. The V gene's germline CDR1 is MNHEY and CDR2 SVGEGT. The CDR3 length is 14 residues. This CDR3 reads CASTIAGLTYEQCF. The CDR3 coding sequence is TGTGCCAGCACTATAGCGGGTCTAACCTACGAGCAGTGCTTC.

This chain connects TRBV9 to TRBJ2-6, with 11 bases fitting TRBD1. From germline, CDR1 is SGDLS and CDR2 YYNGEE. V trimming: 0 bases; J trimming: 2 bases; junction bases outside the gene matches: 7. This CDR3 has 19 residues. The CDR3 DNA sequence: TGTGCCAGCAGCGTAGAGGGGCCGGGACAGGGGGCTGGGGCCAACGTCCTGACTTTC. Translating gives CASSVEGPGQGAGANVLTF.

This clonotype was found a few times. V is TRBV29-1 and J is TRBJ2-2, with a possible D match to TRBD1 (6 bases). CDR1 is SQVTM, CDR2 ANQGSEA, per germline. CDR3 length: 15 residues. Trimming removed 7 bases from V and 1 base from J, with 16 bases in between. CDR3 bases: TGCAGCGCCTCTCTCAGGGGATGGAACACCGGGGAGCTGTTTTTT. Its protein product is CSASLRGWNTGELFF.

The sample holds many counts of this clonotype. This chain joins TRBV7-9 and TRBJ2-7; D gene ambiguous. The CDR3 is made up of 14 amino acids. Germline assignment: CDR1 SEHNR and CDR2 FQNEAQ (reference sequence). V was cut by 2 bases and J by 2 bases, with 10 bases left in between. The DNA for the CDR3 is TGTGCCAGCAGCTTAATCGGCAGAGCCTACGAGCAGTACTTC. This translates into CASSLIGRAYEQYF.

With respect to this clonotype: A much bigger clone sits one base away, suggesting this may be a read error. The chain couples TRBV4-3 to TRBJ2-6; D gene unclear. Per the germline V gene, CDR1 is LGHNA and CDR2 is YSLEER. Between the trimmed V and J ends, which lost 0 bases and 5 bases, there was a span of 14 bases. CDR3 length: 17 amino acids. CDR3 sequence reads: CASSQDRRESRANVLTF. CDR3 sequence (DNA): TGCGCCAGCAGCCAAGACAGAAGGGAATCTAGGGCCAACGTCCTGACTTTC.

This clonotype occurred a few times. V gene TRBV29-1 combines with J gene TRBJ2-1; D uncertain. CDR1 is SQVTM and CDR2 is ANQGSEA in the germline V gene. Between the trimmed V and J ends, which lost 4 bases and 0 bases, there was a span of 10 bases. This CDR3 is 14 amino acids long. The CDR3 DNA reads TGCAGCGTTGTAATTGCCAGCTCCTACAATGAGCAGTTCTTC. Protein product: CSVVIASSYNEQFF.

On this clonotype itself: This clone may be a read error of a much larger clone one base away. In this CDR3 the conserved last residue, phenylalanine or tryptophan, is missing, so a read error is likely. The chain has TRBV27 and TRBJ1-1, with a weak D call TRBD1 (5 bases). Germline CDR1 is MNHEY and CDR2 is SMNVEV (reference sequence). V was pared by 3 bases and J by 4 bases, with 15 bases between. This CDR3 is built from 15 residues. CDR3 protein: CASSFGGATGTEAFL. CDR3 bases: TGTGCCAGCAGTTTCGGAGGGGCGACTGGCACTGAAGCTTTCTTG.

This clonotype occurred a few times. This chain joins TRBV7-9 and TRBJ2-7, with 7 positions matching TRBD1. CDR1 and CDR2 (germline): SEHNR, FQNEAQ (reference sequence). Trimming cost V 4 bases and J 0 bases; bases outside gene matches: 6. The CDR3 runs 15 residues. CDR3 DNA: TGTGCCAGCAGCTGGGGACAGACCAGCTCCTACGAGCAGTACTTC. It is translated as CASSWGQTSSYEQYF.

The sample holds many counts of this clonotype. This chain uses TRBV18 with TRBJ1-5; 9 bases line up with TRBD1. After removal of 4 bases from V and 4 bases from J, the junction contained 2 bases not matched to a gene. In germline, CDR1 is KGHSH, CDR2 LQKENI. CDR3 length: 14 amino acids. The CDR3 is CASSHRGPNQPQHF. CDR3 sequence (DNA): TGTGCCAGCTCACACAGGGGGCCGAATCAGCCCCAGCATTTT.

This sequence joins TRBV4-2 and TRBJ2-7, with D tentatively TRBD1 (5 bases). The CDR3 is 13 amino acids. Trimming left V 8 bases short and J 4 bases short, with 15 bases between. Germline loops: CDR1 LGHNA, CDR2 YNFKEQ. The CDR3 nucleotides read TGTGCCAGCCGTGGGCTAGGGGCGTACGAGCAGTACTTC. Translating gives CASRGLGAYEQYF.

This clonotype was detected a few times. The V call is TRBV5-4, the J call TRBJ1-3; D gene ambiguous. The CDR3 consists of 17 residues. V dropped 3 bases and J dropped 1 base, with 17 bases sitting between them. The germline V gene has CDR1 SGHNT and CDR2 YYREEE (reference sequence). The CDR3 bases are TGTGCCAGCAGCTGGACGCCCGGCCCCCCTTCTGGAAACACCATATATTTT. Its translation is CASSWTPGPPSGNTIYF.

At least ten counts were recorded for this clonotype. This sequence joins TRBV30 and TRBJ2-5; D is uncertain. V lost 7 bases and J lost 2, with 20 bases in between. This CDR3 comprises 15 residues. From germline, CDR1 is GTSNPN and CDR2 SVGIG (reference sequence). This CDR3 reads CASDVRPRYQETQYF. The CDR3 DNA reads as TGTGCCTCTGACGTCCGGCCCCGTTATCAAGAGACCCAGTACTTC.

Details on this clonotype: A read error may explain this, as a much larger clone is one base away. As the CDR3 is not closed by the conserved phenylalanine or tryptophan, this likely results from a read error. V gene TRBV15 combines with J gene TRBJ1-5; D not certain. V was cut by 0 bases and J by 4 bases, with 10 bases left in between. CDR3 length equals 15 residues. In germline, CDR1 is LNHNV, CDR2 YYDKDF (reference sequence). The CDR3 here is CATSRDRGKNQPQHS. DNA of the CDR3: TGTGCCACCAGCAGAGATCGCGGGAAAAATCAGCCCCAGCATTCT.

This chain links TRBV4-1 with TRBJ1-1; D not certain. V lost 2 bases and J 10 bases, leaving 20 bases between the germline ends. The CDR3 sequence is 15 residues long. The V gene's germline CDR1 is MGHRA and CDR2 YSYEKL. The CDR3: CASSQSSSDRGRAFF. The CDR3 DNA reads TGCGCCAGCAGCCAAAGCTCATCTGATCGTGGACGAGCTTTCTTT.

In DNA, the CDR3 is TGTGCCAGCCGGAGTGATCCGGGACAGACGATTTATGGCTACACCTTC. Protein: CASRSDPGQTIYGYTF. This chain connects TRBV27 to TRBJ1-2; TRBD1 agrees at 7 bases. CDR3 size: 16 residues. Trimming cost V 8 bases and J 5 bases; bases outside gene matches: 17. Germline V lookup: CDR1 MNHEY, CDR2 SMNVEV (reference sequence).

This clonotype was seen many times. This chain joins TRBV15 and TRBJ2-3; 13 nucleotides match TRBD2. The germline CDR1 and CDR2 sequences are LNHNV and YYDKDF (reference sequence). This CDR3 is 17 amino acids long. Trimming removed 5 bases from V and 2 bases from J; junction bases left unmatched: 7. The CDR3 DNA reads as TGTGCCACCAGCGGCGGACTAGCGGGGGCCCTCACAGATACGCAGTATTTT. It translates to CATSGGLAGALTDTQYF.